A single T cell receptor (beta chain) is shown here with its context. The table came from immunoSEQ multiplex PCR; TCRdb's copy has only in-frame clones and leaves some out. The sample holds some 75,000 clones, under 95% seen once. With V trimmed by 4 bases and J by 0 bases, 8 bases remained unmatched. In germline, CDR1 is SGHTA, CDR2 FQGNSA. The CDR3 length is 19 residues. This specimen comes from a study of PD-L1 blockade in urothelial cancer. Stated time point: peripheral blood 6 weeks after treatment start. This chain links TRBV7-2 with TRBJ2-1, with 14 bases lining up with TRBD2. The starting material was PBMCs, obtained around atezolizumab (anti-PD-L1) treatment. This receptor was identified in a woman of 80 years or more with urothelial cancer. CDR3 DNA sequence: TGTGCCAGCAGCTGGGGAGGGACTAGCGGGAGCTTCTCCTACAATGAGCAGTTCTTC. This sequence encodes CASSWGGTSGSFSYNEQFF.